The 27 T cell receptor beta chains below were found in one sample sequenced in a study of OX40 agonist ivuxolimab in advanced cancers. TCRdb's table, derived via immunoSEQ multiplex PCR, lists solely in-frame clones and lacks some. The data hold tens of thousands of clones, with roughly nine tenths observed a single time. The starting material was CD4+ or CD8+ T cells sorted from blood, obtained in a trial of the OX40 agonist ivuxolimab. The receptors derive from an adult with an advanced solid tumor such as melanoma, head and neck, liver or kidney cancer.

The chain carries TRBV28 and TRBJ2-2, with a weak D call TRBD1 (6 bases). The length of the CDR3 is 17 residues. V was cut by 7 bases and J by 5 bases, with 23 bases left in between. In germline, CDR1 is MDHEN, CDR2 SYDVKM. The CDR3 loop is CASTFMQSKGGTGELFF. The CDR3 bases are TGTGCCAGCACTTTTATGCAAAGTAAAGGGGGTACCGGGGAGCTGTTTTTT. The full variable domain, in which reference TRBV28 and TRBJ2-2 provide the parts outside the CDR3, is DVKVTQSSRYLVKRTGEKVFLECVQDMDHENMFWYRQDPGLGLRLIYFSYDVKMKEKGDIPEGYSVSREKKERFSLILESASTNQTSMYLCASTFMQSKGGTGELFFGEGSRLTVL.

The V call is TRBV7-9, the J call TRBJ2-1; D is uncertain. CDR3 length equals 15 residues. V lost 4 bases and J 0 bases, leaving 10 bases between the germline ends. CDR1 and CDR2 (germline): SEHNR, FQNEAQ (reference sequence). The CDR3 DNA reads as TGTGCCAGCAGCTCGAGCGAGGCCTCCTACAATGAGCAGTTCTTC. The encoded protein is CASSSSEASYNEQFF. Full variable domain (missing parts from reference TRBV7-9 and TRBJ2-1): DTGVSQNPRHKITKRGQNVTFRCDPISEHNRLYWYRQTLGQGPEFLTYFQNEAQLEKSRLLSDRFSAERPKGSFSTLEIQRTEQGDSAMYLCASSSSEASYNEQFFGPGTRLTVL.

CDR3 in DNA: TGTGCCAGCAGTGCGGGACAGGGGACCTACGAGCAGTACTTC. Protein sequence: CASSAGQGTYEQYF. The rearrangement links TRBV2 to TRBJ2-7, with 10 bases identical to TRBD1. The length of the CDR3 is 14 residues. Germline assignment: CDR1 SNHLY and CDR2 FYNNEI. With 4 bases clipped from V and 2 bases from J, the junction kept 2 bases outside the gene matches.

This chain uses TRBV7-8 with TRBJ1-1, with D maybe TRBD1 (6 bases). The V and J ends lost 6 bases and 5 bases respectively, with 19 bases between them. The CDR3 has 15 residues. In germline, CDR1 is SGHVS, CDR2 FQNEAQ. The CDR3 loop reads CASRDTGTPVTEAFF. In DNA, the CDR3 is TGTGCCAGCAGAGACACCGGGACACCGGTTACTGAAGCTTTCTTT.

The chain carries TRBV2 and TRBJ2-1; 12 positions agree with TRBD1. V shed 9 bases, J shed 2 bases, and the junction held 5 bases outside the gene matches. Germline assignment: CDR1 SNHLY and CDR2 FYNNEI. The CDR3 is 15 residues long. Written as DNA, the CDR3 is TGTGCCAGTGAAGGGACAGGGGGCACCTACAATGAGCAGTTCTTC. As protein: CASEGTGGTYNEQFF. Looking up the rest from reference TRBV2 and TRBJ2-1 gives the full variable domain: EPEVTQTPSHQVTQMGQEVILRCVPISNHLYFYWYRQILGQKVEFLVSFYNNEISEKSEIFDDQFSVERPDGSNFTLKIRSTKLEDSAMYFCASEGTGGTYNEQFFGPGTRLTVL.

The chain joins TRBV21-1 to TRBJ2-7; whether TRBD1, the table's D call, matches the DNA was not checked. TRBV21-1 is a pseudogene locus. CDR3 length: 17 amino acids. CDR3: CASSKRWAGQGTYEQYF. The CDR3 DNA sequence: TGTGCCAGCAGCAAAAGGTGGGCGGGACAGGGGACGTACGAGCAGTACTTC.

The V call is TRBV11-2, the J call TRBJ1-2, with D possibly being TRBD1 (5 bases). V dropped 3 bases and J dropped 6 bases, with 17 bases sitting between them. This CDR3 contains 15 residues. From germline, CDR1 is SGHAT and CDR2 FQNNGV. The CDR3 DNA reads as TGTGCCAGCAGCTTCCCTCAGGGAGGACGGAATGGCTACACCTTC. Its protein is CASSFPQGGRNGYTF.

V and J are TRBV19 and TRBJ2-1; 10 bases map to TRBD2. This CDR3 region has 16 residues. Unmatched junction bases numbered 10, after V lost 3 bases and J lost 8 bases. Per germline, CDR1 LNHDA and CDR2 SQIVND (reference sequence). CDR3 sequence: CASSIGVGTSAYEQFF. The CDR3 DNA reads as TGTGCCAGTAGTATCGGGGTGGGGACTAGCGCGTATGAGCAGTTCTTC.

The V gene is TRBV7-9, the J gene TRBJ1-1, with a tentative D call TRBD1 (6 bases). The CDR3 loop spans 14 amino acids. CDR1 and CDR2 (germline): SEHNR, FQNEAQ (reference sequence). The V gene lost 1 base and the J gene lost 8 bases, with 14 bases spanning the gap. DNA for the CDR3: TGTGCCAGCAGCTTAGATCAGGGGATAGTAGAAGCTTTCTTT. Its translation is CASSLDQGIVEAFF.

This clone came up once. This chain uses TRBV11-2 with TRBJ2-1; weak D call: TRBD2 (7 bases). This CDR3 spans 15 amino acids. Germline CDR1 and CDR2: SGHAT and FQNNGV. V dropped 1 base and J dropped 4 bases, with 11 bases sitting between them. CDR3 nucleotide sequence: TGTGCCAGCAGCTTAGTTCGGGGGGCATACAATGAGCAGTTCTTC. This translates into CASSLVRGAYNEQFF.

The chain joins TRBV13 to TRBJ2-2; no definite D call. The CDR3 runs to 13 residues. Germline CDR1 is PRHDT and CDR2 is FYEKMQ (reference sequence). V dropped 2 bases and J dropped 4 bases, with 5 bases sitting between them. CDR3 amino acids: CASSLFSTGELFF. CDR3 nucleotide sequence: TGTGCCAGCAGCTTATTCTCCACCGGGGAGCTGTTTTTT. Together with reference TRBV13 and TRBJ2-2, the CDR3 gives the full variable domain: AAGVIQSPRHLIKEKRETATLKCYPIPRHDTVYWYQQGPGQDPQFLISFYEKMQSDKGSIPDRFSAQQFSDYHSELNMSSLELGDSALYFCASSLFSTGELFFGEGSRLTVL.

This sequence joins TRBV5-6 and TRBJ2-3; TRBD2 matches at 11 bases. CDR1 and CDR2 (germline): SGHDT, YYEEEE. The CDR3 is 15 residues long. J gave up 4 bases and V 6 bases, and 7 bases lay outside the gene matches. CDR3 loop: CASIVAGGPPDTQYF. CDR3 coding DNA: TGTGCCAGCATAGTAGCGGGGGGGCCCCCAGATACGCAGTATTTT.

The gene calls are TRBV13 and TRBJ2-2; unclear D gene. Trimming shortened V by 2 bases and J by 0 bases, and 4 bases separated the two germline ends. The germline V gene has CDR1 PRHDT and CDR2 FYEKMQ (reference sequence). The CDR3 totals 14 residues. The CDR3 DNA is TGTGCCAGCAGCTTACCTACGAACACCGGGGAGCTGTTTTTT. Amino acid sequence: CASSLPTNTGELFF.

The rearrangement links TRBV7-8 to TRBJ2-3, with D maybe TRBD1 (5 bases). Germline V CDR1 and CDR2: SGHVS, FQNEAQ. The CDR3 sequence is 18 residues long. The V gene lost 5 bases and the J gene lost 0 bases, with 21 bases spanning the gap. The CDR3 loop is CASSPEHGWAGSTDTQYF. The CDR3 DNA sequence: TGTGCCAGCAGCCCCGAACACGGATGGGCAGGGAGCACAGATACGCAGTATTTT.

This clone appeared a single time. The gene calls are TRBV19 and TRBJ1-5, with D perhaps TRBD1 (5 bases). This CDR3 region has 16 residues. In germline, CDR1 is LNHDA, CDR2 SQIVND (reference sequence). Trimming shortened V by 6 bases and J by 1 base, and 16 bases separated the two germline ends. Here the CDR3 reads CASSPYQGRSNQPQHF. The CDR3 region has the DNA TGTGCCAGTAGCCCATACCAGGGAAGGAGCAATCAGCCCCAGCATTTT.

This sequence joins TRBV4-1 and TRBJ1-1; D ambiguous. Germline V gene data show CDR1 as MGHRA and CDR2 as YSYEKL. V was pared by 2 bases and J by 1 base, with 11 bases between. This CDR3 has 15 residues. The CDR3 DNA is TGCGCCAGCAGCCAAAACCCCAAGGCGAACACTGAAGCTTTCTTT. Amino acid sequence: CASSQNPKANTEAFF.

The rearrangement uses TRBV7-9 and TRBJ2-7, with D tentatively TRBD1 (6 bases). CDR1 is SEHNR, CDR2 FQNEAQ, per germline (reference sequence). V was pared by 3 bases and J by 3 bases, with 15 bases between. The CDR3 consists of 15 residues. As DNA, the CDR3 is TGTGCCAGCAGCTTTTCTAGGACAGAGGGCTACGAGCAGTACTTC. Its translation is CASSFSRTEGYEQYF.

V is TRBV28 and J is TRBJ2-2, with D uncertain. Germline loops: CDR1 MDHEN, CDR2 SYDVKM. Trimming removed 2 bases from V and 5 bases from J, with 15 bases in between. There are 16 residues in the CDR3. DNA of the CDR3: TGTGCCAGCAGTTTACGTTGGGTCGGGTATACCGGGGAGCTGTTTTTT. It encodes CASSLRWVGYTGELFF.

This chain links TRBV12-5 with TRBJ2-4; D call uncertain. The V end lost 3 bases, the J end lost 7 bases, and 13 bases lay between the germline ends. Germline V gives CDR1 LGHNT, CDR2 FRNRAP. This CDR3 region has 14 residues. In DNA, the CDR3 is TGTGCTAGTGGTTTCTTCGGAGTCGGGAACATTCAGTACTTC. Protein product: CASGFFGVGNIQYF. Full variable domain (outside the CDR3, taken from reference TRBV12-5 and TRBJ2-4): DARVTQTPRHKVTEMGQEVTMRCQPILGHNTVFWYRQTMMQGLELLAYFRNRAPLDDSGMPKDRFSAEMPDATLATLKIQPSEPRDSAVYFCASGFFGVGNIQYFGAGTRLSVL.

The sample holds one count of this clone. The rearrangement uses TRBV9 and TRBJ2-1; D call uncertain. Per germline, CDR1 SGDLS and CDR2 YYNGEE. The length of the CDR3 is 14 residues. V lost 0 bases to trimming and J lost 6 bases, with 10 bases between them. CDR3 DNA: TGTGCCAGCAGCGTAGACGCATACGTCAATGAGCAGTTCTTC. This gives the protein CASSVDAYVNEQFF. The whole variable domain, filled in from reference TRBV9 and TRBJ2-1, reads DSGVTQTPKHLITATGQRVTLRCSPRSGDLSVYWYQQSLDQGLQFLIQYYNGEERAKGNILERFSAQQFPDLHSELNLSSLELGDSALYFCASSVDAYVNEQFFGPGTRLTVL.

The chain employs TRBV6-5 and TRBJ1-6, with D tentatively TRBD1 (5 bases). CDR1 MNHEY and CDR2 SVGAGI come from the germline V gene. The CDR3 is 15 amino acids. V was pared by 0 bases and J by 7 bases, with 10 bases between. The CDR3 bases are TGTGCCAGCAGTTACTCGGGGACTTCGAATTCACCCCTCCACTTT. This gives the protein CASSYSGTSNSPLHF.

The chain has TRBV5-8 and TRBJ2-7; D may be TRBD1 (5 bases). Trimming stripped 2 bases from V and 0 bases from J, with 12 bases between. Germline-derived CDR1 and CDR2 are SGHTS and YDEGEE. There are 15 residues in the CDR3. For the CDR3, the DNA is TGTGCCAGCAGCTTTGGGGCTCTCAGCTCCTACGAGCAGTACTTC. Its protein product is CASSFGALSSYEQYF.

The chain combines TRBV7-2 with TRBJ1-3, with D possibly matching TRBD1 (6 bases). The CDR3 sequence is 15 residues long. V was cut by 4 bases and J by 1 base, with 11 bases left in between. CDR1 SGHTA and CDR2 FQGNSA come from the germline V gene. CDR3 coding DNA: TGTGCCAGCAGCTCACAGGGATGGTCTGGAAACACCATATATTTT. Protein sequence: CASSSQGWSGNTIYF.

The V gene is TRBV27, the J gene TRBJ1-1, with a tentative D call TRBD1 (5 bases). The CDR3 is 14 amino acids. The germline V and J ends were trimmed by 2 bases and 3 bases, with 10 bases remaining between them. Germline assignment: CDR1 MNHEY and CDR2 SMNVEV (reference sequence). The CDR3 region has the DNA TGTGCCAGCAGTTTAAGCGGGACGTACACTGAAGCTTTCTTT. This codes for CASSLSGTYTEAFF.

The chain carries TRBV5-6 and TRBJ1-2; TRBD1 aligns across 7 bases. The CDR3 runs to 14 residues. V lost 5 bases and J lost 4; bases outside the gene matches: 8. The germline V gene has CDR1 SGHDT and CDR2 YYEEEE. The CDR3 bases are TGTGCCAGCAGGGGGACCGGGACAGTCTATGGCTACACCTTC. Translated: CASRGTGTVYGYTF. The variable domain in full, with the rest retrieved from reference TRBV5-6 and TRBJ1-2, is DAGVTQSPTHLIKTRGQQVTLRCSPKSGHDTVSWYQQALGQGPQFIFQYYEEEERQRGNFPDRFSGHQFPNYSSELNVNALLLGDSALYLCASRGTGTVYGYTFGSGTRLTVV.

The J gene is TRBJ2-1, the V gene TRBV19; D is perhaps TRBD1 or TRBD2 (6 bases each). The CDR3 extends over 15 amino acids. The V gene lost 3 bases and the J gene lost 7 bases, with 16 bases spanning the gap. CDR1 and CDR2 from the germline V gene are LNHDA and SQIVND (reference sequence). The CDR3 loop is CASSIQEGGFNEQFF. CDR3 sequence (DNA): TGTGCCAGTAGTATTCAAGAGGGGGGTTTTAATGAGCAGTTCTTC.

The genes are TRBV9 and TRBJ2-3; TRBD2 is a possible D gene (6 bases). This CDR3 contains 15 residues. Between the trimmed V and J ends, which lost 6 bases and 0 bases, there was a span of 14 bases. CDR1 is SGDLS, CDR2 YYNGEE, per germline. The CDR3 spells CASNPGETSTDTQYF. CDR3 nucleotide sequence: TGTGCCAGCAATCCGGGGGAGACTAGCACAGATACGCAGTATTTT. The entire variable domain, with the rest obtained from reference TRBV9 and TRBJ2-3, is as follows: DSGVTQTPKHLITATGQRVTLRCSPRSGDLSVYWYQQSLDQGLQFLIQYYNGEERAKGNILERFSAQQFPDLHSELNLSSLELGDSALYFCASNPGETSTDTQYFGPGTRLTVL.